Below are 15 T cell receptor beta chains sequenced from a single sample in a study of cytomegalovirus exposure and HLA in healthy donors. PCR employed 60 Vbeta and 13 Jbeta primers. TCRdb's table, derived via immunoSEQ multiplex PCR, lists solely in-frame clones and lacks some. Found here are some 200,000 clones, around 74% of them singletons; the top ten hold 1.5%. Material for sequencing was PBMCs. The receptors were sampled from a girl aged 5 to 17 in good health and CMV-seropositive.

This clone appeared a single time. The gene calls are TRBV29-1 and TRBJ1-3, with D perhaps TRBD1 (6 bases). This CDR3 contains 12 residues. V dropped 5 bases and J dropped 3 bases, with 8 bases sitting between them. CDR1 is SQVTM and CDR2 is ANQGSEA in the germline V gene. In DNA, the CDR3 is TGCAGCGTTCGGACAGATGGAAACACCATATATTTT. Protein sequence: CSVRTDGNTIYF.

The chain employs TRBV4-3 and TRBJ2-7; tentative D call: TRBD1 (6 bases). Deletions cut 0 bases from V and 1 base from J, with 13 bases between. Germline V gives CDR1 LGHNA, CDR2 YSLEER. The CDR3 runs to 16 residues. The CDR3: CASSQDQITGSYEQYF. CDR3 sequence (DNA): TGCGCCAGCAGCCAAGACCAGATTACAGGGTCCTACGAGCAGTACTTC.

The V and J genes are TRBV7-9 and TRBJ2-7, with D possibly being TRBD2 (6 bases). Trimming stripped 5 bases from V and 6 bases from J, with 20 bases between. The length of the CDR3 is 15 residues. Germline CDR1 and CDR2: SEHNR and FQNEAQ (reference sequence). The CDR3 sequence: CASSPNPGTLGEQYF. The CDR3 coding sequence is TGTGCCAGCAGCCCCAACCCCGGGACTTTGGGCGAGCAGTACTTC.

This clone was seen once. The chain is built from TRBV5-8 and TRBJ1-5; D ambiguous. This CDR3 comprises 17 residues. CDR1 SGHTS and CDR2 YDEGEE come from the germline V gene. Trimming cost V 3 bases and J 2 bases, with 18 bases left between them. The DNA for the CDR3 is TGTGCCAGCAGCTGGGCCAAACGGCCGGGAGGCAATCAGCCCCAGCATTTT. Translated, it gives CASSWAKRPGGNQPQHF.

This clone was recorded many times. The CDR3, as DNA: TGTGCCAGCAGCGGGGACAGTAAGCAACTGTTTTTT. It is translated as CASSGDSKQLFF. This chain uses TRBV6-5 with TRBJ1-4; 7 nucleotides line up with TRBD1. Losses at the gene ends were 6 bases for V and 12 bases for J; bases not matched to a gene: 7. The CDR3 has 12 residues. CDR1 is MNHEY, CDR2 SVGAGI, per germline.

The chain uses TRBV7-2 and TRBJ2-3; D gene unclear. Germline CDR1 is SGHTA and CDR2 is FQGNSA. CDR3 length equals 15 residues. The V end lost 5 bases, the J end lost 0 bases, and 12 bases lay between the germline ends. The CDR3 sequence: CASSRNQRSTDTQYF. The CDR3 DNA reads TGTGCCAGCAGCCGCAATCAGCGTAGCACAGATACGCAGTATTTT.

The chain couples TRBV30 to TRBJ1-1, with D perhaps TRBD1 (6 bases). The CDR3 covers 20 residues. Trimming left V 3 bases short and J 0 bases short, with 29 bases between. Germline V gene data show CDR1 as GTSNPN and CDR2 as SVGIG (reference sequence). CDR3: CAWSLIQPGVPNFLNTEAFF. The CDR3 DNA is TGTGCCTGGAGCCTTATCCAACCAGGGGTCCCCAACTTCTTGAACACTGAAGCTTTCTTT.

The rearrangement links TRBV11-2 to TRBJ2-7; TRBD2 matches 9 bases. The length of the CDR3 is 15 residues. The V and J ends lost 2 bases and 2 bases, in that order; junction bases with no gene match: 4. Germline values: CDR1 SGHAT, CDR2 FQNNGV. This CDR3 is CASSLSSGGTYEQYF. In DNA, the CDR3 is TGTGCCAGCAGCTTAAGTAGCGGGGGAACCTACGAGCAGTACTTC.

The chain combines TRBV11-3 with TRBJ2-1, with D perhaps TRBD1 (6 bases). The V end lost 4 bases, the J end lost 4 bases, and 11 bases lay between the germline ends. CDR3 length: 14 amino acids. Germline V gene data show CDR1 as SGHNT and CDR2 as YENEEA. The chain's CDR3 is CASSSTGIYNEQFF. The CDR3 region has the DNA TGTGCCAGCAGCTCGACAGGAATTTACAATGAGCAGTTCTTC.

The chain has TRBV11-3 and TRBJ2-5, with D possibly TRBD1 on 5 matching bases. CDR3 length: 15 residues. The germline V and J ends were trimmed by 4 bases and 2 bases, with 14 bases remaining between them. In germline, CDR1 is SGHNT, CDR2 YENEEA. DNA for the CDR3: TGTGCCAGCAGCTCGGATAGGGGAAATCAAGAGACCCAGTACTTC. It encodes CASSSDRGNQETQYF.

The chain uses TRBV5-8 and TRBJ2-1, with unresolved D. CDR1 and CDR2 (germline): SGHTS, YDEGEE. CDR3 length equals 13 residues. Trimming took 1 base from V and 8 from J, leaving 10 bases between them. For the CDR3, the DNA is TGTGCCAGCAGCTTGCTTTCCCGGGATGAGCAGTTCTTC. Amino acids: CASSLLSRDEQFF.

V usage is TRBV18 and J usage is TRBJ1-1; a possible D gene is TRBD1 (6 bases). The CDR3 sequence is 14 residues long. CDR1 KGHSH and CDR2 LQKENI come from the germline V gene. V lost 5 bases and J lost 3, with 13 bases in between. In nucleotides, the CDR3 is TGTGCCAGCTCAAATTCGGCAGGGGACACTGAAGCTTTCTTT. This translates into CASSNSAGDTEAFF.

The chain joins TRBV2 to TRBJ1-4; 7 bases are shared with TRBD1. This CDR3 spans 15 amino acids. Germline V CDR1 and CDR2: SNHLY, FYNNEI. V was pared by 6 bases and J by 3 bases, with 7 bases of the junction left unmatched. For the CDR3, the DNA is TGTGCCAGCAGCGACCTGGACAGGCCTAATGAAAAACTGTTTTTT. Amino acid sequence: CASSDLDRPNEKLFF.

This rearrangement joins TRBV29-1 to TRBJ2-3; TRBD1 matches at 9 bases. This CDR3 spans 15 amino acids. The ends lost 6 bases at V and 2 bases at J; junction bases unmatched: 9. The germline CDR1 and CDR2 sequences are SQVTM and ANQGSEA. The DNA of the CDR3 is TGCAGCGTGTGGGGGACAGGGATGGACACAGATACGCAGTATTTT. It yields the protein CSVWGTGMDTDTQYF.

The chain couples TRBV6-1 to TRBJ1-5; 8 bases map to TRBD1. This CDR3 contains 14 residues. The J segment lost 6 bases and the V segment lost 4 bases, leaving 5 bases of the junction unmatched. Germline V lookup: CDR1 MNHNS, CDR2 SASEGT. CDR3 sequence: CASSADRAGQPQHF. The CDR3 bases are TGTGCCAGCAGTGCGGACAGGGCGGGTCAGCCCCAGCATTTT.